This T cell receptor beta chain was documented in a study of cytomegalovirus exposure and HLA in healthy donors. Study-wide findings and caveats: By a later analysis, the bulk of CMV-associated TCR beta chains appeared HLA-restricted.

As for this clone: Antigen specificity is unknown. The junction differs from germline at one of its ends, possibly a read error.

The PCR had 60 Vbeta and 13 Jbeta primers. The method was immunoSEQ multiplex PCR; TCRdb's version includes in-frame clones alone and lacks a portion of them. The table lists 150,000 to 180,000 clones, about 76% of them singletons. The germline gives CDR1 SSHAT, CDR2 FNYEAQ (reference sequence). The CDR3 has 14 amino acids. This chain connects TRBV7-7 to TRBJ2-5, with TRBD1 as a possible D gene (6 bases). Sequencing input: PBMCs. This receptor was taken from a man younger than 45 in good health and CMV-seropositive. As DNA, the CDR3 is TGTGCTAGCAGCGTGGGGGCAGGTGGAGAGACCCAGTACTTC. Translation gives CASSVGAGGETQYF.